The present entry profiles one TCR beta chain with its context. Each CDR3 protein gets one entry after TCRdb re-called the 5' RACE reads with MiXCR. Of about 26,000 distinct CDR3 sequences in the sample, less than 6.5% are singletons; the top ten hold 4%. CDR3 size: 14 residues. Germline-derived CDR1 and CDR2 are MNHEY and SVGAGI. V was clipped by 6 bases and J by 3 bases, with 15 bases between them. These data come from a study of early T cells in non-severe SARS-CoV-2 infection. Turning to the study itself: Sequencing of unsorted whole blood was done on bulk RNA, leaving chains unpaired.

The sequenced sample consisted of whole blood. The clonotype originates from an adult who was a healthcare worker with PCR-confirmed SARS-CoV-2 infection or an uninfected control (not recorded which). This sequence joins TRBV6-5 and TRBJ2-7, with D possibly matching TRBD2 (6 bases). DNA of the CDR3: TGTGCCAGCAGCCCCCAGGCGGGGAGCTACGAGCAGTACTTC. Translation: CASSPQAGSYEQYF.